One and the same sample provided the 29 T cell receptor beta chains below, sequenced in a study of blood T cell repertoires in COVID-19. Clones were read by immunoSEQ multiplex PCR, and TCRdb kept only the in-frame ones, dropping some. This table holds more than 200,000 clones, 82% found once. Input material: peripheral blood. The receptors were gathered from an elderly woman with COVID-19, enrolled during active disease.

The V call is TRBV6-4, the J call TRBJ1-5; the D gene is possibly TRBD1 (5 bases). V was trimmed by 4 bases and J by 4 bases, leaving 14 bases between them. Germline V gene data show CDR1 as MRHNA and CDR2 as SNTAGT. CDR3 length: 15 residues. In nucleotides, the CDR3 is TGTGCCAGCAGTGTCCAGGCGGGGGTAAATCAGCCCCAGCATTTT. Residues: CASSVQAGVNQPQHF.

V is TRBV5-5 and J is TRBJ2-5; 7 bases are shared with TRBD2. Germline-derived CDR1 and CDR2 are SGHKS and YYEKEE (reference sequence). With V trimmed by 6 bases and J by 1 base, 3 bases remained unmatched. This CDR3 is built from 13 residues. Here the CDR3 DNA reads TGTGCCAGCACCCCGGGGGGCCAAGAGACCCAGTACTTC. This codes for CASTPGGQETQYF.

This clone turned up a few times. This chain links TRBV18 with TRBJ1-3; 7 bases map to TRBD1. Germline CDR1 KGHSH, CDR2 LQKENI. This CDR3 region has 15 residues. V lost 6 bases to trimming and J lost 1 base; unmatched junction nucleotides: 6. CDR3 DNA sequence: TGTGCCAGCTCCCTCGGGACAGAGTCTGGAAACACCATATATTTT. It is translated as CASSLGTESGNTIYF.

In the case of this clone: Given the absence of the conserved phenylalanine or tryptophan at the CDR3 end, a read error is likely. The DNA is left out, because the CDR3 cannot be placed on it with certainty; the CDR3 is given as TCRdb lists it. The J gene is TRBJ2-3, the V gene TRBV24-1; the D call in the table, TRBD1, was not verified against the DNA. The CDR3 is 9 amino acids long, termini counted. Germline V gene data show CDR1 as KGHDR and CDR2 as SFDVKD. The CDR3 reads CATSEGQVQ.

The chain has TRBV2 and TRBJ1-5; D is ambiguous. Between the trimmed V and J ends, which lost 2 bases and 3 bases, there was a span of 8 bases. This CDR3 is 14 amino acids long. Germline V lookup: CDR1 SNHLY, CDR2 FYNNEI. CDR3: CASSEQFPNQPQHF. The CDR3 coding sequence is TGTGCCAGCAGTGAACAGTTCCCCAATCAGCCCCAGCATTTT.

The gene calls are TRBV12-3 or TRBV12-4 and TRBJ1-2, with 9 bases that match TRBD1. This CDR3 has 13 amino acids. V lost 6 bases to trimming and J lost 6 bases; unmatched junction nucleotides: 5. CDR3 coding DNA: TGTGCCAGCAGCCAAACAGGGGGCAATGGCTACACCTTC. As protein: CASSQTGGNGYTF.

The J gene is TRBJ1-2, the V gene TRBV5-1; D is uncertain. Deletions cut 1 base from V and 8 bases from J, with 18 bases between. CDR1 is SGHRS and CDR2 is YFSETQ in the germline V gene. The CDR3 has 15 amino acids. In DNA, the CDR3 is TGCGCCAGCAGCTTGCGGTCCGGGGTTAGGGAAGGCTACACCTTC. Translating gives CASSLRSGVREGYTF.

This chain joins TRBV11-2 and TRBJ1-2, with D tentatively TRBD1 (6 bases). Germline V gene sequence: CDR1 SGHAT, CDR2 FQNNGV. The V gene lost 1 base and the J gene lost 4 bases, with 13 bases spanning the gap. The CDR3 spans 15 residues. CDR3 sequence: CASSLGGGQPYGYTF. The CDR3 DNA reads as TGTGCCAGCAGCTTAGGAGGAGGACAGCCCTATGGCTACACCTTC.

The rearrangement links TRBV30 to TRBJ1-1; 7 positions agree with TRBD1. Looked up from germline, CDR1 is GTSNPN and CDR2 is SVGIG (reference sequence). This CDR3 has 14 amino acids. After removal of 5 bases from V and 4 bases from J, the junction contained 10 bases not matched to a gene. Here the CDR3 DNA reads TGTGCCTGGGACGGGGACAGCAGGGTCACTGAAGCTTTCTTT. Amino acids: CAWDGDSRVTEAFF.

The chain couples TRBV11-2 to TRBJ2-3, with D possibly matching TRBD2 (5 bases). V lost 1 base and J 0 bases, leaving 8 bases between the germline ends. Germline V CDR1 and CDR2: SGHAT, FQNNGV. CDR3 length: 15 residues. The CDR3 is CASSLGSGSTDTQYF. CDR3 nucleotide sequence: TGTGCCAGCAGCTTAGGAAGCGGTAGCACAGATACGCAGTATTTT. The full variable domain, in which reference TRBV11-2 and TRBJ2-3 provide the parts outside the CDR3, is EAGVAQSPRYKIIEKRQSVAFWCNPISGHATLYWYQQILGQGPKLLIQFQNNGVVDDSQLPKDRFSAERLKGVDSTLKIQPAKLEDSAVYLCASSLGSGSTDTQYFGPGTRLTVL.

As DNA, the CDR3 is TGCGCCAGCCGACCGGGACAGGGGGCACTGTATACTGAAGCTTTCTTT. Amino acids: CASRPGQGALYTEAFF. The chain joins TRBV5-1 to TRBJ1-1; TRBD1 matches at 12 bases. This CDR3 spans 16 amino acids. CDR1 and CDR2 from the germline V gene are SGHRS and YFSETQ. J lost 5 bases, V lost 7 bases, and 12 bases had no gene match.

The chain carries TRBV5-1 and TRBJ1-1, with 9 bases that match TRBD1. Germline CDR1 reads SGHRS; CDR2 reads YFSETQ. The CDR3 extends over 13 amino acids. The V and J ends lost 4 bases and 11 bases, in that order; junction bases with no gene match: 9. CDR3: CASSPNRGQGAFF. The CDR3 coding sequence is TGCGCCAGCAGCCCAAACAGGGGGCAGGGGGCTTTCTTT.

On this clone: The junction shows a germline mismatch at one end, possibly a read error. CDR3 region: CASSWRTRETQYF. The CDR3 coding sequence is TGTGCTAGCAGCTGGAGGACCAGAGAGACCCAGTACTTC. The chain is built from TRBV7-7 and TRBJ2-5, with TRBD2 as a possible D gene (5 bases). Germline loops: CDR1 SSHAT, CDR2 FNYEAQ (reference sequence). This CDR3 region has 13 residues.

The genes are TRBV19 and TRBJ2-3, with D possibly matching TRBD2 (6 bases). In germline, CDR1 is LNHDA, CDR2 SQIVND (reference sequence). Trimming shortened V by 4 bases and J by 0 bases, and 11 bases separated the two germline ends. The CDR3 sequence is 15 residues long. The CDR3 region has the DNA TGTGCCAGTAGTAGGGGGGAGCCCAGCACAGATACGCAGTATTTT. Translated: CASSRGEPSTDTQYF.

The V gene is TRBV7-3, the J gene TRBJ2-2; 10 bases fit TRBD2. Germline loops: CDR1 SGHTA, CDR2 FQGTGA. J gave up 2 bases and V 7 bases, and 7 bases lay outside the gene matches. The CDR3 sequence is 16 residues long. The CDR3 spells CASTPGTSVNTGELFF. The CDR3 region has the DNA TGTGCCAGCACCCCCGGGACTAGCGTAAACACCGGGGAGCTGTTTTTT.

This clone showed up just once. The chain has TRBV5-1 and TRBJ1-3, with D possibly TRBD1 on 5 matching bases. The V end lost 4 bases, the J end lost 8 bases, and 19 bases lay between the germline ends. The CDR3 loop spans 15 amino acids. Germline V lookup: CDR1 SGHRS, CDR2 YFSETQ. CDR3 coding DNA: TGCGCCAGCAGCCTCCTGGGGGGTGTTGGTCACACCATATATTTT. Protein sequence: CASSLLGGVGHTIYF.

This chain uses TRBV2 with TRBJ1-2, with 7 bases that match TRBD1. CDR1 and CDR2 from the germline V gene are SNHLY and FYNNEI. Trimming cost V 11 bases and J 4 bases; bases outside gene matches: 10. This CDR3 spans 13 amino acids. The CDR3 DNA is TGTGCCTTCGTTGACCGGGACAGCTATGGCTACACCTTC. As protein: CAFVDRDSYGYTF.

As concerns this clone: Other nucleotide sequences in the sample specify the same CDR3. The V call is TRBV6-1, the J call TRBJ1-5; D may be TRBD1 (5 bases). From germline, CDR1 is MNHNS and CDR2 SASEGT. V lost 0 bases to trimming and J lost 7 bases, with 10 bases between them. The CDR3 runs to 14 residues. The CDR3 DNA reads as TGTGCCAGCAGTGAAGCGGGGGGGGTCCAGCCCCAGCATTTT. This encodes CASSEAGGVQPQHF.

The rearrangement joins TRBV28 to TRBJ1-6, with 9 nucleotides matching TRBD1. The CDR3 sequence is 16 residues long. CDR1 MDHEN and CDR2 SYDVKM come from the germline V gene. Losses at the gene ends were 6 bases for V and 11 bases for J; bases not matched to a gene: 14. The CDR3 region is CASRRTGGANIPPLHF. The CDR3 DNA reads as TGTGCCAGCAGACGAACAGGGGGCGCGAATATTCCACCCCTCCACTTT.

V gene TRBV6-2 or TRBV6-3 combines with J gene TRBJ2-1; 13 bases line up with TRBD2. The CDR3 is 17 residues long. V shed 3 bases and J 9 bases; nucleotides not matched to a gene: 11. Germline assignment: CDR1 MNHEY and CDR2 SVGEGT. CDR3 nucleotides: TGTGCCAGCAGTTATCGCGAAACTAGCGGGAGGGCCAGTGAGCAGTTCTTC. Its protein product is CASSYRETSGRASEQFF.

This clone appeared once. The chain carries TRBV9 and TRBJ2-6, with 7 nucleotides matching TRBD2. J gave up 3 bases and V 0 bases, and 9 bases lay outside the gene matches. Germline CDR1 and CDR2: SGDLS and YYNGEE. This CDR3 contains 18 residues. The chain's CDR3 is CASSVVWRERGGANVLTF. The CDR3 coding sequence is TGTGCCAGCAGCGTAGTATGGCGGGAGAGAGGTGGGGCCAACGTCCTGACTTTC.

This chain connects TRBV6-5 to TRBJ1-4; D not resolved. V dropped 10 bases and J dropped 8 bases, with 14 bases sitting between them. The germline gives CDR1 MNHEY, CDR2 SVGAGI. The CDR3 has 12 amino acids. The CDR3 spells CATARGDEKLFF. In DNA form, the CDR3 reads TGTGCCACCGCTCGGGGAGACGAAAAACTGTTTTTT.

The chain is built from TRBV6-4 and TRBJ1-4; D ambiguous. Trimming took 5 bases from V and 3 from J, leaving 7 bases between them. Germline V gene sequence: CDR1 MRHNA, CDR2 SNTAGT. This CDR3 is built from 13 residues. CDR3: CASSFSPNEKLFF. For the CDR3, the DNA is TGTGCCAGCAGTTTCTCCCCTAATGAAAAACTGTTTTTT.

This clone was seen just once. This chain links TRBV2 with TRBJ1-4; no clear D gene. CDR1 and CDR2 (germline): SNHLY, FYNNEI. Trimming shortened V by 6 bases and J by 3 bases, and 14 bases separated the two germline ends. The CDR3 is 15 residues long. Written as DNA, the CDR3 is TGTGCCAGCAGAGGATTTAACCTAGCTAATGAAAAACTGTTTTTT. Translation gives CASRGFNLANEKLFF.

As DNA, the CDR3 is TGCGCCAGCAGCCGCAGGTCAGGGGATAATTCACCCCTCCACTTT. This encodes CASSRRSGDNSPLHF. V is TRBV5-1 and J is TRBJ1-6, with D perhaps matching TRBD1 (6 bases). Per germline, CDR1 SGHRS and CDR2 YFSETQ. V lost 4 bases to trimming and J lost 5 bases, with 13 bases between them. The CDR3 is 15 amino acids.

For the CDR3, the DNA is TGTGCCAGCAGCTGGGGACAGGGGAGTGAAAAACTGTTTTTT. Protein product: CASSWGQGSEKLFF. The chain is built from TRBV5-4 and TRBJ1-4, with 10 bases matching TRBD1. Trimming cost V 3 bases and J 7 bases; bases outside gene matches: 3. This CDR3 comprises 14 residues. Per germline, CDR1 SGHNT and CDR2 YYREEE (reference sequence).

The CDR3 loop is CASSEEIAKNIQYF. The CDR3, as DNA: TGTGCCAGCAGCGAGGAAATAGCCAAAAACATTCAGTACTTC. J is TRBJ2-4 and V is TRBV11-1; the D is unclear. The CDR3 runs to 14 residues. V lost 5 bases, J lost 0 bases, and 8 bases lay in between. CDR1 is SGHAT and CDR2 is FQDESV in the germline V gene (reference sequence).

The DNA for the CDR3 is TGTGCCAGCAGTTACGGGCAGTTAAGGGAAAAACTGTTTTTT. Translation: CASSYGQLREKLFF. The J gene is TRBJ1-4, the V gene TRBV6-6; D is unclear. Germline V lookup: CDR1 MNHNY, CDR2 SVGAGI (reference sequence). Trimming stripped 2 bases from V and 8 bases from J, with 12 bases between. The length of the CDR3 is 14 residues.

In DNA form, the CDR3 reads TGTGCCAGCAGCCCCGGACTAGCTCTATCCCATGAGCAGTTCTTC. Residues: CASSPGLALSHEQFF. The rearrangement joins TRBV11-3 to TRBJ2-1, with 8 bases lining up with TRBD2. The V and J ends lost 5 bases and 8 bases, in that order; junction bases with no gene match: 11. CDR3 length: 15 residues. Germline assignment: CDR1 SGHNT and CDR2 YENEEA.